A selection of T cell receptor beta chains follows, all from one sample in a study of cytomegalovirus exposure and HLA in healthy donors. Method: immunoSEQ multiplex PCR; TCRdb's copy keeps in-frame clones and lacks some. The sample lists about 210,000 clones, 86% seen once, with around 0.34% in the top ten. Sequencing was done on a sample of PBMCs. These receptors originate from a woman in her 30s in good health and CMV-seronegative. Both conserved end residues are part of each CDR3. The order of the fields is clone size, D gene, V gene, J gene, CDR3 DNA, CDR3 protein. D genes are given only for firm matches. Only some rows state a clone size, as once, few, many or a class for expanded clones.

.,.,TRBV5-6,TRBJ1-2,TGTGCCAGCAGCTTCCAAAGGACAGTAACTAGTGGCTACACCTTC,CASSFQRTVTSGYTF
.,TRBD2,TRBV5-6,TRBJ2-5,TGTGCCAGCAGCTTTCTAGCGGGGGTTCCGCAAGAGACCCAGTACTTC,CASSFLAGVPQETQYF
.,TRBD2,TRBV29-1,TRBJ2-3,TGCAGCGTTGAAGGGGCGGGAGTGGGGAGCACAGATACGCAGTATTTT,CSVEGAGVGSTDTQYF
.,.,TRBV28,TRBJ1-2,TGTGCCAGCAGTTTACAGACTAACTATGGCTACACCTTC,CASSLQTNYGYTF
.,TRBD1,TRBV6-6,TRBJ1-5,TGTGCCACCCTTCGGGACAGGAATCAGCCCCAGCATTTT,CATLRDRNQPQHF
.,TRBD1,TRBV5-1,TRBJ2-5,TGCGCCAGCGAGGACAGGGCGGGTGAGCAGTACTTC,CASEDRAGEQYF
.,TRBD1,TRBV28,TRBJ2-5,TGTGCCAGCAGTCGGGGACAGGGGGAAGAGACCCAGTACTTC,CASSRGQGEETQYF
.,.,TRBV27,TRBJ1-5,TGTGCCAGCAGTACCCCCCGAGACAGTGGGCAGCCCCAGCATTTT,CASSTPRDSGQPQHF
few,TRBD2,TRBV2,TRBJ2-1,TGTGCCAGCAGTAGGTTCGCGGGGGTTTACAATGAGCAGTTCTTC,CASSRFAGVYNEQFF
.,TRBD1,TRBV30,TRBJ2-6,TGTGCCTGGAGTCGGGGGACAGGCTCTCCTGGGGCCAACGTCCTGACTTTC,CAWSRGTGSPGANVLTF
.,.,TRBV6-5,TRBJ2-5,TGTGCCAGCAGTAGACCGGGACTGCAAGAGACCCAGTACTTC,CASSRPGLQETQYF
.,.,TRBV29-1,TRBJ2-5,TGCAGCGTTGAAGCTAGGGGCCAAGAGACCCAGTACTTC,CSVEARGQETQYF
.,TRBD1,TRBV6-5,TRBJ2-2,TGTGCCAGCAGTCGAACAGGGGGTTTTGACGGGGAGCTGTTTTTT,CASSRTGGFDGELFF
.,.,TRBV18,TRBJ1-4,TGTGCCAGCTCACCTGGGGCCGGAAAGGGAGAAAAACTGTTTTTT,CASSPGAGKGEKLFF
.,TRBD1,TRBV4-1,TRBJ2-1,TGCGCCAGCAGCCGGACAGGGGGCCCCAACAATGAGCAGTTCTTC,CASSRTGGPNNEQFF
once,.,TRBV7-9,TRBJ2-5,TGTGCCAGCAGCTTAGCTCGACAAAGAGTAGAGACCCAGTACTTC,CASSLARQRVETQYF
.,.,TRBV29-1,TRBJ2-2,TGCAGCGTTGTCGAGACAGTCCCCGGGGAGCTGTTTTTT,CSVVETVPGELFF
.,.,TRBV5-6,TRBJ1-2,TGTGCCAGCAGCTTGGGGCGGAGATACTATGGCTACACCTTC,CASSLGRRYYGYTF
.,TRBD2,TRBV4-1,TRBJ2-2,TGCGCCAGCAGCCAAGATAATCTAGCGGAGAACACCGGGGAGCTGTTTTTT,CASSQDNLAENTGELFF
.,TRBD2,TRBV7-3,TRBJ2-2,TGTGCCAGCAGCCGGACTAGCGGGAGGGCAATGCATAACACCGGGGAGCTGTTTTTT,CASSRTSGRAMHNTGELFF
once,TRBD2,TRBV7-2,TRBJ2-3,TGTGCCAGCAGCCCAACTAGCGGGGATACGCAGTATTTT,CASSPTSGDTQYF
few,.,TRBV6-1,TRBJ2-3,TGTGCCAGCTCCCAGAGGGGGAGCGCAGATACGCAGTATTTT,CASSQRGSADTQYF
.,TRBD1,TRBV5-6,TRBJ1-4,TGTGCCAGCAGCTTGGGGGACAGGGATAAAGAAAAACTGTTTTTT,CASSLGDRDKEKLFF